A single T cell receptor (beta chain) is shown here with its context. CDR1 and CDR2 from the germline V gene are SGHTA and FQGTGA. This CDR3 is built from 14 residues. Trimming shortened V by 5 bases and J by 8 bases, and 18 bases separated the two germline ends. Measured with immunoSEQ multiplex PCR; TCRdb has only the in-frame clones, and not every one. This table has tens of thousands of clones, around nine tenths appearing once. The data are from a study of T cell responses to AZD1222 COVID-19 vaccine. The V call is TRBV7-3, the J call TRBJ1-2; possibly TRBD1 for D (5 bases). The sequence was obtained from an adult who received the AZD1222 COVID-19 vaccine. This sample comprised peripheral blood, obtained 28 days after the second AZD1222 dose. The CDR3 loop is CASSRRGGEGGYTF. DNA for the CDR3: TGTGCCAGCAGCCGACGAGGAGGGGAGGGCGGCTACACCTTC.